This is a list of T cell receptor beta chains from one sample in a study of spatial heterogeneity in lung cancer. TCRdb re-called the 5' RACE reads with MiXCR, one entry per CDR3 protein. The repertoire holds 9,700 or so distinct CDR3 sequences, about 6% seen once, with 10% in the top ten. The specimen comprised lung tumor tissue, sampled at surgery. These receptors were obtained from a male donor with early-stage non-small cell lung cancer. The CDR3 runs from the conserved cysteine through the conserved F or W. The D gene is left open where the match is weak. Clone sizes are given selectively: once, few, many, or a class where the clone is expanded.

D gene: TRBD1
clone size: many
V gene: TRBV9
J gene: TRBJ2-7
CDR3 protein: CASSETGGKQYF
CDR3 DNA: TGTGCCAGCAGCGAAACAGGGGGCAAGCAGTACTTC

D gene: TRBD1
clone size: many
V gene: TRBV6-1
J gene: TRBJ1-5
CDR3 protein: CASSITQGGQPQHF
CDR3 DNA: TGTGCCAGCAGTATTACACAGGGGGGTCAGCCCCAGCATTTT

D gene: TRBD1
clone size: many
V gene: TRBV6-1
J gene: TRBJ1-4
CDR3 protein: CASSIDRVGEKLFF
CDR3 DNA: TGTGCCAGCAGTATCGACAGGGTAGGGGAAAAACTGTTTTTT

D gene: NA
clone size: NA
V gene: TRBV30
J gene: TRBJ1-2
CDR3 protein: CAWSTTDNGYTF
CDR3 DNA: TGTGCCTGGAGTACGACAGACAATGGCTACACCTTC

D gene: NA
clone size: many
V gene: TRBV5-1
J gene: TRBJ1-1
CDR3 protein: CASSLRGSTEAFF
CDR3 DNA: TGCGCCAGCAGCCTTAGGGGATCAACTGAAGCTTTCTTT

D gene: NA
clone size: many
V gene: TRBV5-6
J gene: TRBJ2-1
CDR3 protein: CASSLAKERAYNEQFF
CDR3 DNA: TGTGCCAGCAGCTTGGCCAAGGAGCGGGCCTACAATGAGCAGTTCTTC

D gene: NA
clone size: many
V gene: TRBV30
J gene: TRBJ2-7
CDR3 protein: CAWSVYLESYEQYF
CDR3 DNA: TGTGCCTGGAGTGTATACCTGGAATCCTACGAGCAGTACTTC

D gene: NA
clone size: many
V gene: TRBV4-1
J gene: TRBJ2-5
CDR3 protein: CASSQMGETQYF
CDR3 DNA: TGCGCCAGCAGCCAAATGGGAGAGACCCAGTACTTC

D gene: NA
clone size: many
V gene: TRBV7-3
J gene: TRBJ1-2
CDR3 protein: CASSPMGGTSHGYTF
CDR3 DNA: TGTGCCAGCAGCCCGATGGGGGGTACAAGCCATGGCTACACCTTC

D gene: TRBD1
clone size: medium-sized
V gene: TRBV20-1
J gene: TRBJ1-2
CDR3 protein: CSATWTGANYGYTF
CDR3 DNA: TGCAGTGCTACTTGGACAGGAGCTAACTATGGCTACACCTTC

D gene: TRBD2
clone size: medium-sized
V gene: TRBV5-1
J gene: TRBJ2-2
CDR3 protein: CASSFGTSGGFTGELFF
CDR3 DNA: TGCGCCAGCAGCTTTGGGACTAGCGGGGGGTTCACCGGGGAGCTGTTTTTT

D gene: NA
clone size: medium-sized
V gene: TRBV14
J gene: TRBJ1-1
CDR3 protein: CASSLAMNTEAFF
CDR3 DNA: TGTGCCAGCAGCCTCGCCATGAACACTGAAGCTTTCTTT

D gene: TRBD2
clone size: once
V gene: TRBV6-5
J gene: TRBJ2-1
CDR3 protein: CASSYSRREGPDEQFF
CDR3 DNA: TGTGCCAGCAGTTACTCGAGGCGGGAGGGCCCCGATGAGCAGTTCTTC

D gene: NA
clone size: medium-sized
V gene: TRBV28
J gene: TRBJ2-7
CDR3 protein: CASSRLQGGFYEQYF
CDR3 DNA: TGTGCCAGCAGCCGCCTTCAGGGAGGTTTCTACGAGCAGTACTTC

D gene: NA
clone size: many
V gene: TRBV5-1
J gene: TRBJ2-3
CDR3 protein: CASSFGHADTQYF
CDR3 DNA: TGCGCCAGCAGCTTCGGCCATGCCGATACGCAGTATTTT

D gene: NA
clone size: few
V gene: TRBV3-1
J gene: TRBJ2-3
CDR3 protein: CASSQDSTISTDTQYF
CDR3 DNA: TGTGCCAGCAGCCAAGACTCGACAATTAGCACAGATACGCAGTATTTT

D gene: NA
clone size: few
V gene: TRBV20-1
J gene: TRBJ1-4
CDR3 protein: CSARDNREDEKLFF
CDR3 DNA: TGCAGTGCTAGAGATAACAGGGAGGATGAAAAACTGTTTTTT

D gene: NA
clone size: many
V gene: TRBV20-1
J gene: TRBJ2-4
CDR3 protein: CSAWAGQGIQYF
CDR3 DNA: TGCAGTGCATGGGCGGGCCAGGGCATTCAGTACTTC

D gene: NA
clone size: many
V gene: TRBV4-1
J gene: TRBJ1-2
CDR3 protein: CASSLAEAYGYTF
CDR3 DNA: TGCGCCAGCAGCCTCGCAGAAGCTTATGGCTACACCTTC

D gene: TRBD1
clone size: many
V gene: TRBV10-3
J gene: TRBJ1-1
CDR3 protein: CAITETGKGTEAFF
CDR3 DNA: TGTGCCATCACTGAGACAGGGAAAGGGACTGAAGCTTTCTTT

D gene: NA
clone size: many
V gene: TRBV5-1
J gene: TRBJ1-2
CDR3 protein: CASSLNGESYGYTF
CDR3 DNA: TGCGCCAGCAGCTTGAATGGGGAGAGCTATGGCTACACCTTC

D gene: NA
clone size: many
V gene: TRBV5-1
J gene: TRBJ1-1
CDR3 protein: CASSLTGRTEAFF
CDR3 DNA: TGCGCCAGCAGCTTAACCGGGAGGACTGAAGCTTTCTTT

D gene: NA
clone size: medium-sized
V gene: TRBV12-3/TRBV12-4
J gene: TRBJ2-7
CDR3 protein: CASSPGVSTLEQYF
CDR3 DNA: TGTGCCAGCAGCCCGGGGGTATCAACTCTCGAGCAGTACTTC

D gene: NA
clone size: many
V gene: TRBV11-2
J gene: TRBJ1-1
CDR3 protein: CASSLGSGNTEAFF
CDR3 DNA: TGTGCCAGCAGCTTAGGATCAGGGAACACTGAAGCTTTCTTT

D gene: NA
clone size: many
V gene: TRBV7-9
J gene: TRBJ2-2
CDR3 protein: CASSLIGELFF
CDR3 DNA: TGTGCCAGCAGCTTAATCGGGGAGCTGTTTTTT

D gene: NA
clone size: many
V gene: TRBV2
J gene: TRBJ1-1
CDR3 protein: CASSLQGYTEAFF
CDR3 DNA: TGTGCCAGCAGTCTACAGGGATACACTGAAGCTTTCTTT

D gene: NA
clone size: many
V gene: TRBV7-9
J gene: TRBJ2-3
CDR3 protein: CASSLSTVNTQYF
CDR3 DNA: TGTGCCAGCAGCTTATCTACTGTAAATACGCAGTATTTT

D gene: TRBD2
clone size: many
V gene: TRBV28
J gene: TRBJ2-3
CDR3 protein: CASSLTSGGHTDTQYF
CDR3 DNA: TGTGCCAGCAGTCTGACTAGCGGGGGGCACACAGATACGCAGTATTTT

D gene: NA
clone size: many
V gene: TRBV25-1
J gene: TRBJ2-5
CDR3 protein: CASSEYGSGMRETQYF
CDR3 DNA: TGTGCCAGCAGTGAATATGGGTCAGGTATGAGAGAGACCCAGTACTTC

D gene: NA
clone size: medium-sized
V gene: TRBV7-3
J gene: TRBJ1-5
CDR3 protein: CASSVTLNQPQHF
CDR3 DNA: TGTGCCAGCAGCGTAACCTTAAATCAGCCCCAGCATTTT

D gene: NA
clone size: few
V gene: TRBV7-2
J gene: TRBJ1-6
CDR3 protein: CASSLARTPSPLHF
CDR3 DNA: TGTGCCAGCAGCTTAGCGCGTACTCCCTCACCCCTCCACTTT

D gene: NA
clone size: many
V gene: TRBV19
J gene: TRBJ1-5
CDR3 protein: CASSFGSQPQHF
CDR3 DNA: TGTGCCAGTAGTTTCGGGAGCCAGCCCCAGCATTTT

D gene: NA
clone size: medium-sized
V gene: TRBV5-1
J gene: TRBJ1-1
CDR3 protein: CASSLGSPEAFF
CDR3 DNA: TGCGCCAGCAGCTTGGGTAGTCCTGAAGCTTTCTTT

D gene: NA
clone size: many
V gene: TRBV7-6
J gene: TRBJ2-6
CDR3 protein: CASSGAGTGANVLTF
CDR3 DNA: TGTGCCAGCAGCGGGGCTGGGACTGGGGCCAACGTCCTGACTTTC

D gene: TRBD1
clone size: many
V gene: TRBV20-1
J gene: TRBJ1-2
CDR3 protein: CSAPDRANYGYTF
CDR3 DNA: TGCAGTGCGCCGGACAGGGCTAACTATGGCTACACCTTC

D gene: NA
clone size: many
V gene: TRBV28
J gene: TRBJ1-4
CDR3 protein: CASSSGVFPTQLFF
CDR3 DNA: TGTGCCAGCAGTTCAGGGGTCTTCCCCACACAACTGTTTTTT

D gene: NA
clone size: many
V gene: TRBV5-4
J gene: TRBJ1-3
CDR3 protein: CASSFGGGRGNTIYF
CDR3 DNA: TGTGCCAGCAGCTTTGGTGGGGGCCGAGGAAACACCATATATTTT

D gene: NA
clone size: many
V gene: TRBV28
J gene: TRBJ1-4
CDR3 protein: CASSLFMANEKLFF
CDR3 DNA: TGTGCCAGCAGTTTATTTATGGCTAATGAAAAACTGTTTTTT

D gene: NA
clone size: many
V gene: TRBV6-6
J gene: TRBJ2-3
CDR3 protein: CASSYSRTGTTDTQYF
CDR3 DNA: TGTGCCAGCAGTTACTCACGGACGGGGACCACAGATACGCAGTATTTT

D gene: NA
clone size: NA
V gene: TRBV19
J gene: TRBJ1-5
CDR3 protein: CASSIPPRALRGTFNQPQHF
CDR3 DNA: TGTGCCAGTAGTATCCCCCCCCGGGCCCTACGAGGGACTTTCAATCAGCCCCAGCATTTT

D gene: NA
clone size: hyperexpanded
V gene: TRBV5-5
J gene: TRBJ2-1
CDR3 protein: CASSLVAGASNEQFF
CDR3 DNA: TGTGCCAGCAGCTTGGTTGCGGGTGCGTCGAATGAGCAGTTCTTC

D gene: NA
clone size: many
V gene: TRBV3-1
J gene: TRBJ1-1
CDR3 protein: CASSQNPGRGNTEAFF
CDR3 DNA: TGTGCCAGCAGCCAAAATCCCGGTCGAGGTAACACTGAAGCTTTCTTT

D gene: TRBD1
clone size: NA
V gene: TRBV29-1
J gene: TRBJ2-3
CDR3 protein: CSVEEGQYRGF
CDR3 DNA: TGCAGCGTTGAAGAGGGACAGTATCGAGGGTTC